Following are 11 T cell receptor beta chains from one sample sequenced in a study of blood T cell repertoires in COVID-19. Profiled with immunoSEQ multiplex PCR; TCRdb holds only in-frame clones, not every one. This sample has approximately 130,000 clones, with roughly four fifths found just once. Sequenced: peripheral blood. Receptors originate from a human donor in a cohort sampled during active COVID-19.

This clone was seen only once. V is TRBV30 and J is TRBJ2-5, with D possibly matching TRBD1 (7 bases). Trimming removed 3 bases from V and 5 bases from J, with 13 bases in between. The CDR3 has 13 amino acids. The germline V gene has CDR1 GTSNPN and CDR2 SVGIG (reference sequence). The DNA for the CDR3 is TGTGCCTGGAGGCAGGGGGGCGCGGAGACCCAGTACTTC. Translated: CAWRQGGAETQYF.

The V gene is TRBV24-1, the J gene TRBJ2-3; D not certain. Looked up from germline, CDR1 is KGHDR and CDR2 is SFDVKD. CDR3 size: 13 residues. V was trimmed by 3 bases and J by 4 bases, leaving 7 bases between them. The CDR3 sequence: CATSDGSSDTQYF. The DNA of the CDR3 is TGTGCCACCAGTGATGGCTCCTCAGATACGCAGTATTTT.

The chain employs TRBV2 and TRBJ1-3; 7 bases align to TRBD1. The CDR3 covers 12 residues. J gave up 4 bases and V 6 bases, and 0 bases lay outside the gene matches. Germline assignment: CDR1 SNHLY and CDR2 FYNNEI. As DNA, the CDR3 is TGTGCCAGCAGAGGGGGCGGAAACACCATATATTTT. It codes for CASRGGGNTIYF.

This clone appeared a single time. This rearrangement joins TRBV2 to TRBJ1-1; possible D gene TRBD1, 6 bases. Germline loops: CDR1 SNHLY, CDR2 FYNNEI. Between the trimmed V and J ends, which lost 5 bases and 6 bases, there was a span of 10 bases. This CDR3 comprises 12 residues. The CDR3 nucleotides are TGTGCCAGCAGTTCTTACAGGGCTGAAGCTTTCTTT. It translates to CASSSYRAEAFF.

The chain uses TRBV21-1 and TRBJ2-6; the DNA was not used to check the table's D call, TRBD2. TRBV21-1 is a recognized pseudogene. CDR3 length: 21 amino acids. CDR3: CASSKSAGASRGSSGANVLTF. CDR3 DNA sequence: TGTGCCAGCAGCAAAAGTGCTGGAGCGTCCAGAGGTTCCTCTGGGGCCAACGTCCTGACTTTC.

The rearrangement joins TRBV27 to TRBJ2-1, with 11 positions matching TRBD1. The CDR3 length is 16 residues. Germline-derived CDR1 and CDR2 are MNHEY and SMNVEV (reference sequence). Unmatched junction bases numbered 7, after V lost 6 bases and J lost 3 bases. CDR3 in DNA: TGTGCCAGCAGGACCTACGGGACAGGGGGCTACAATGAGCAGTTCTTC. Translation gives CASRTYGTGGYNEQFF.

The rearrangement links TRBV2 to TRBJ1-2; TRBD1 matches 11 bases. Germline V gene sequence: CDR1 SNHLY, CDR2 FYNNEI. The J segment lost 9 bases and the V segment lost 2 bases, leaving 11 bases of the junction unmatched. The CDR3 loop spans 16 amino acids. CDR3 nucleotide sequence: TGTGCCAGCAGTGAACTTGCCCCGGGACAGGGGGGGAGCTACACCTTC. Residues: CASSELAPGQGGSYTF.

The chain recombines TRBV5-6 with TRBJ2-2, with 10 bases matching TRBD1. The CDR3 sequence is 16 residues long. V was clipped by 4 bases and J by 1 base; unmatched bases: 4. Germline CDR1 SGHDT, CDR2 YYEEEE. CDR3 loop: CASSDRGRGNTGELFF. CDR3 DNA sequence: TGTGCCAGCAGCGACAGGGGGCGAGGGAACACCGGGGAGCTGTTTTTT. Full variable domain (remainder filled in from reference TRBV5-6 and TRBJ2-2): DAGVTQSPTHLIKTRGQQVTLRCSPKSGHDTVSWYQQALGQGPQFIFQYYEEEERQRGNFPDRFSGHQFPNYSSELNVNALLLGDSALYLCASSDRGRGNTGELFFGEGSRLTVL.

V usage is TRBV6-5 and J usage is TRBJ1-1; maybe TRBD1 (6 bases). The CDR3 loop spans 11 amino acids. Germline CDR1 reads MNHEY; CDR2 reads SVGAGI. The V end lost 7 bases, the J end lost 10 bases, and 13 bases lay between the germline ends. CDR3 DNA sequence: TGTGCCAGCACCAGGCAGGGGCTAGCTTTCTTT. Protein sequence: CASTRQGLAFF.

The chain recombines TRBV10-3 with TRBJ1-6; 10 bases are a match to TRBD1. The CDR3 extends over 16 amino acids. The V gene end was trimmed by 3 bases and the J gene end by 6 bases; junction bases not matched to a gene: 5. CDR1 and CDR2 from the germline V gene are ENHRY and SYGVKD. The CDR3: CAISDPRDRGNSPLHF. Here the CDR3 DNA reads TGTGCCATCAGTGACCCCCGGGACAGGGGTAATTCACCCCTCCACTTT.

The CDR3 nucleotides are TGTGCCCGTTTGGGAGGGAGGACCGGGGAGCTGTTTTTT. This translates into CARLGGRTGELFF. The V call is TRBV30, the J call TRBJ2-2; 7 bases agree with TRBD2. CDR1 and CDR2 (germline): GTSNPN, SVGIG (reference sequence). Germline trimming cut 8 bases from V and 5 bases from J; bases unmatched to any gene: 8. The CDR3 runs to 13 residues.